The rows below give T cell receptor beta chains drawn from one sample of a study of T cell clonotyping in hematopoietic cell transplantation. This table comes from immunoSEQ multiplex PCR, and its TCRdb copy is limited to in-frame clones, with some not included. This repertoire shows several thousand clones, 75% to 80% found once; its top ten account for less than 20%. The sequences come from PBMCs, collected 180 days after allogeneic stem cell transplant. The receptors here all came from a male patient aged 35 to 55 who had an allogeneic stem cell transplant from a related donor, so the T cells may come from the graft donor. Some clones in this sample may be carry-over from other donors' samples. The CDR3 runs from the conserved cysteine through the conserved F or W.

CDR3aa,j_gene,v_gene
CASSVGAQGRAGYTF,TRBJ1-2,TRBV9
CASQRGGANTGELFF,TRBJ2-2,TRBV6-1
CASSHQSVSASPLHF,TRBJ1-6,TRBV28
CASSYSLSVAKNIQYF,TRBJ2-4,TRBV6-5
CASSSYPSRNYGYTF,TRBJ1-2,TRBV7-2
CATQTGDSPLHF,TRBJ1-6,TRBV10-3
CASSLIGPSYEQYF,TRBJ2-7,TRBV11-1
CASSSQSRVRMVWTQYF,TRBJ2-5,TRBV7-9
CASRTDRAANQPQHF,TRBJ1-5,TRBV19
CASTPRTQRLHNEQFF,TRBJ2-1,TRBV4-1
CASSFAVEQYF,TRBJ2-7,TRBV7-9
CASSERRGYNSPLHF,TRBJ1-6,TRBV25-1
CASIIGGTEAFF,TRBJ1-1,TRBV19
CASSLRQGAPLYGYTF,TRBJ1-2,TRBV5-6
CASSYIRETQYF,TRBJ2-5,TRBV7-2
CASTVSTDTQYF,TRBJ2-3,TRBV2
CASSPDQHASTDTQYF,TRBJ2-3,TRBV6-6
CASSLPARLTGGNGYGYTF,TRBJ1-2,TRBV7-8
CASSYRRDLGGELFF,TRBJ2-2,TRBV6-6
CASSPDSAGANVLTF,TRBJ2-6,TRBV5-1
CASSPGLASSNSETQYF,TRBJ2-5,TRBV5-4
CASSLARPPTLTDTQYF,TRBJ2-3,TRBV7-2
CSGGQSYNEQFF,TRBJ2-1,TRBV29-1
CASSFSSGQGQYEQYF,TRBJ2-7,TRBV4-2
CASSSTSGTGFSYEQYF,TRBJ2-7,TRBV11-2
CASSQVFNTGGNSPLHF,TRBJ1-6,TRBV27
CASSLPGFGQPQHF,TRBJ1-5,TRBV5-8
CASSPTMTGALNEKLFF,TRBJ1-4,TRBV5-1
CASSLGRGNGYTF,TRBJ1-2,TRBV19
CASSRRSSYNEQFF,TRBJ2-1,TRBV6-5
CASSLARGDTQYF,TRBJ2-3,TRBV5-1
CASSRAGGADYGYTF,TRBJ1-2,TRBV7-6
CASSRTGNEQYF,TRBJ2-7,TRBV18
CASSQRGVYEQYF,TRBJ2-7,TRBV21-1
CASSLFGSGGYTF,TRBJ1-2,TRBV5-5
CASSQEEGGDEQFF,TRBJ2-1,TRBV4-1
CASSSTGANQPQHF,TRBJ1-5,TRBV6-6
CAIAGGNTIYF,TRBJ1-3,TRBV10-3
CASSEDRGDTEAFF,TRBJ1-1,TRBV6-1
CASSPGAEKLFF,TRBJ1-4,TRBV7-2
CASSAGRQANTGELFF,TRBJ2-2,TRBV7-6
CASSEGLATYEQYF,TRBJ2-7,TRBV6-1
CASSPLSIRGEQFF,TRBJ2-1,TRBV7-2
CASNDGGAGNYDYTF,TRBJ1-2,TRBV6-6
CASSSRQSNYGYTF,TRBJ1-2,TRBV7-8
CASSFRQGITEAFF,TRBJ1-1,TRBV27
CASSYSTGGGQETQYF,TRBJ2-5,TRBV6-5
CASSLGLNQPQHF,TRBJ1-5,TRBV7-2
CASSELQFLNQPQHF,TRBJ1-5,TRBV6-1
CASSPRTGIPYYGYTF,TRBJ1-2,TRBV7-2
CSVVDREETEAFF,TRBJ1-1,TRBV29-1